This T cell receptor (beta chain) comes out of a study of blood T cell repertoires in COVID-19. Authors' processing steps: From reference gene primer amplification, estimates of nucleated cell counts were derived. Assay: immunoSEQ multiplex PCR; the TCRdb copy retains only in-frame clones and omits some. V and J calls and clone size follow that table, whereas D and trimming were derived from the DNA. The repertoire consists of about 170,000 clones, with around four fifths occurring once and the leading ten covering roughly 1.9%. Germline CDR1 is SNHLY and CDR2 is FYNNEI. V was trimmed by 6 bases and J by 8 bases, leaving 16 bases between them. There are 14 residues in the CDR3.

The TCR was taken from a woman of 80 years or more with acute or convalescent COVID-19. The chain couples TRBV2 to TRBJ1-4; the D gene is possibly TRBD1 (6 bases). Sequencing was performed on peripheral blood. CDR3: CASRVRGVGEKLFF. CDR3 coding DNA: TGTGCCAGCAGGGTCAGGGGAGTAGGCGAAAAACTGTTTTTT.